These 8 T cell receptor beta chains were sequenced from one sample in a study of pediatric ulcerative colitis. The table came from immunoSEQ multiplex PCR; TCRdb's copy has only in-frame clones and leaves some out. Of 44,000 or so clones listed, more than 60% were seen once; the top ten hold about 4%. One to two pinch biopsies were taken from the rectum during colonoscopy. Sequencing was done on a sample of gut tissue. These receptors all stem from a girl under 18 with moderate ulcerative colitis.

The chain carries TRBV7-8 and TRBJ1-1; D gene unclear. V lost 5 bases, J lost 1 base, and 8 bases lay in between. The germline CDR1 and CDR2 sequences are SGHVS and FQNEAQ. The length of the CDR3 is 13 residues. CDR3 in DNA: TGTGCCAGCAGCCCCCAAGCGAACACTGAAGCTTTCTTT. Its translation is CASSPQANTEAFF.

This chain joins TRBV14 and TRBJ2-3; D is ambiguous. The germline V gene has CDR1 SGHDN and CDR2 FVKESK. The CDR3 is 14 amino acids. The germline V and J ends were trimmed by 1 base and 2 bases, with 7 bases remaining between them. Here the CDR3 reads CASSQGTFTDTQYF. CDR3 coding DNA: TGTGCCAGCAGCCAAGGGACGTTCACAGATACGCAGTATTTT.

Here the CDR3 DNA reads TGTGCCAGCAGCTCCGGGATGGGGGGCAGGCGAGGCTACACCTTC. The encoded protein is CASSSGMGGRRGYTF. This rearrangement joins TRBV7-9 to TRBJ1-2; a possible D gene is TRBD1 (6 bases). The CDR3 contains 15 residues. Germline V gene sequence: CDR1 SEHNR, CDR2 FQNEAQ (reference sequence). V lost 4 bases and J lost 8, with 20 bases in between. The full variable domain, completed using reference TRBV7-9 and TRBJ1-2, is DTGVSQNPRHKITKRGQNVTFRCDPISEHNRLYWYRQTLGQGPEFLTYFQNEAQLEKSRLLSDRFSAERPKGSFSTLEIQRTEQGDSAMYLCASSSGMGGRRGYTFGSGTRLTVV.

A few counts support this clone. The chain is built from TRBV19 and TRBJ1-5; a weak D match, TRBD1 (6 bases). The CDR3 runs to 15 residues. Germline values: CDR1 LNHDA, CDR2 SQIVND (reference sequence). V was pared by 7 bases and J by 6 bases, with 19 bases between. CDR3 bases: TGTGCCAGTACCGCGACAGGTTCGTCCGGTCAGCCCCAGCATTTT. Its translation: CASTATGSSGQPQHF.

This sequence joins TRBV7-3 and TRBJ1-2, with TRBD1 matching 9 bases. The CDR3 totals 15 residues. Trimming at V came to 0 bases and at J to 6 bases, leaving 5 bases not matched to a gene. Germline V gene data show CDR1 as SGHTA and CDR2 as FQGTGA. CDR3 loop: CASSLTAGQGNGYTF. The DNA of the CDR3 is TGTGCCAGCAGCTTAACGGCGGGACAGGGAAATGGCTACACCTTC. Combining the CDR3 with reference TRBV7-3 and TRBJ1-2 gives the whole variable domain GAGVSQTPSNKVTEKGKYVELRCDPISGHTALYWYRQSLGQGPEFLIYFQGTGAADDSGLPNDRFFAVRPEGSVSTLKIQRTERGDSAVYLCASSLTAGQGNGYTFGSGTRLTVV.

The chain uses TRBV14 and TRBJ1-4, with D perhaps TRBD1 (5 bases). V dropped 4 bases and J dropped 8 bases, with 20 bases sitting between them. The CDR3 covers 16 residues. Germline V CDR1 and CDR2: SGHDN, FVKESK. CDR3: CASSRDPLKAGEKLFF. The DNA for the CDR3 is TGTGCCAGCAGCCGGGACCCCCTCAAGGCCGGAGAAAAACTGTTTTTT.

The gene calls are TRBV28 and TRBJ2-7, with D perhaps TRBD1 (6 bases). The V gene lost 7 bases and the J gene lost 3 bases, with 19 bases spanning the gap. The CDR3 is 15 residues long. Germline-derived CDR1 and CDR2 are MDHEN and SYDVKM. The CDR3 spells CASTEVTGLSYEQYF. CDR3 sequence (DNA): TGTGCCAGCACGGAAGTGACAGGTCTTAGCTACGAGCAGTACTTC.

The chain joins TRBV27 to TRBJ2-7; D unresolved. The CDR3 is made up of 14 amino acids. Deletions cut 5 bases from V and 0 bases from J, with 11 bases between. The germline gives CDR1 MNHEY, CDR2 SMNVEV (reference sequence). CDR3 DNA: TGTGCCAGCAGTCCCTCTCTACTCTCCTACGAGCAGTACTTC. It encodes CASSPSLLSYEQYF.